The following is a T cell receptor (beta chain) sequence with its context. Its antigen is still unknown. V lost 3 bases, J lost 2 bases, and 9 bases stayed unmatched. Germline-derived CDR1 and CDR2 are SEHNR and FQNEAQ (reference sequence). The CDR3 is 17 residues long. Naive CD8 isolation took CD45RO-negative cells positively selected for CCR7 and excluded terminally differentiated effector memory CD45RA+ cells. These data are taken from a study of shared clonotypes between healthy human individuals. Study overall: Each donor's CD8 memory used one plate, CD8 naive two, each CD4 subset three.

The repertoire was sequenced with immunoSEQ multiplex PCR; TCRdb's copy has only in-frame clones and lacks some. The sample lists about 2.2 million clones, 93% seen once, with roughly 1.7% in the top ten. Findings and limits, study-wide: The expectation was that sequencing depth would affect clonotype sharing among donors. The represented genetic and exposure-history diversity was limited by the small number of donors. Naive subsets tended to show greater estimated richness than memory subsets.

The sequence came from a man between 18 and 29 years old in good health. Some clones in this sample may be carry-over from other donors' samples. Sequenced: naive CD8+ T cells from PBMCs. The rearrangement joins TRBV7-9 to TRBJ1-3, with 8 positions matching TRBD1. The CDR3 reads CASSFSRDRNPGNTIYF. The CDR3 bases are TGTGCCAGCAGCTTTAGCCGGGACAGGAATCCTGGAAACACCATATATTTT.